Each of the 11 T cell receptor beta chains below was sequenced from the same sample in a study of T cell repertoires in cytomegalovirus infection. TCRdb redid the calling of the reads with MiXCR, one entry per CDR3 protein. The table lists approximately 500,000 distinct CDR3 sequences, about 25% of them singletons. Sequences were obtained from PBMCs. All receptors come from a human donor in good health (CMV status not recorded). Some clones in this sample may be carry-over from other donors' samples.

This clonotype was observed a handful of times. The gene calls are TRBV15 and TRBJ2-7; D is unclear. The CDR3 has 14 residues. CDR1 LNHNV and CDR2 YYDKDF come from the germline V gene (reference sequence). Trimming stripped 0 bases from V and 4 bases from J, with 10 bases between. CDR3 coding DNA: TGTGCCACCAGCAGAGACCAGCGAACTTACGAGCAGTACTTC. Its translation is CATSRDQRTYEQYF.

The chain is built from TRBV28 and TRBJ2-7; D remains unclear. The CDR3 is made up of 14 amino acids. Germline CDR1 MDHEN, CDR2 SYDVKM. The ends were cut back, 2 bases at V and 1 base at J, with 9 bases in the middle. The CDR3 protein is CASSLRPGSYEQYF. The CDR3 nucleotides read TGTGCCAGCAGTTTAAGGCCAGGTTCCTACGAGCAGTACTTC.

There are a few counts of this clonotype. The rearrangement joins TRBV6-1 to TRBJ2-3; 8 bases are a match to TRBD2. Germline CDR1 is MNHNS and CDR2 is SASEGT. The CDR3 length is 18 residues. V shed 6 bases, J shed 3 bases, and the junction held 17 bases outside the gene matches. In DNA, the CDR3 is TGTGCCAGCAGCTATCCCCGCAATAGCGGGACCGGGACAGATACGCAGTATTTT. Amino acids: CASSYPRNSGTGTDTQYF.

Of note for this clonotype: This could be a read error, since a much larger clone is one nucleotide away. The chain has TRBV7-6 and TRBJ2-2, with D uncertain. Germline V gene lookup returns CDR1 SGHVS and CDR2 FNYEAQ. Trimming removed 3 bases at V and 6 bases at J, with 11 bases between. The CDR3 runs 14 residues. CDR3 nucleotides: TGTGCCAGCAGCTTGGGGATAGGGCCCGGGGAGCTGTTTTTT. Translating it yields CASSLGIGPGELFF.

The chain links TRBV12-3 or TRBV12-4 to TRBJ2-7, with D possibly TRBD2 on 6 matching bases. Trimming stripped 6 bases from V and 9 bases from J, with 18 bases between. The CDR3 loop spans 13 amino acids. The CDR3 loop reads CASRPGDQSGQYF. The CDR3 bases are TGTGCCAGCAGGCCGGGAGATCAAAGTGGGCAGTACTTC.

On this clonotype itself: One end of the junction fails to match germline, which may point to a read error. The chain links TRBV6-1 to TRBJ2-1, with a tentative D call TRBD2 (6 bases). There are 18 residues in the CDR3. Germline V gene lookup returns CDR1 MNHNS and CDR2 SASEGT. CDR3 region: CASSEANWPRGVNNEQFF. As DNA, the CDR3 is TGTGCCAGCAGCGAAGCAAATTGGCCTCGCGGGGTTAACAATGAGCAGTTCTTC.

This clonotype showed up many times. The V gene is TRBV6-1, the J gene TRBJ1-1, with D perhaps TRBD1 (6 bases). Germline V gives CDR1 MNHNS, CDR2 SASEGT. The CDR3 spans 14 residues. The germline V and J ends were trimmed by 6 bases and 1 base, with 12 bases remaining between them. CDR3 DNA sequence: TGTGCCAGCAGAAGAAGGGGACAGAACACTGAAGCTTTCTTT. Its protein product is CASRRRGQNTEAFF.

The chain links TRBV28 to TRBJ1-5; tentatively, D is TRBD1 (6 bases). Trimming shortened V by 5 bases and J by 7 bases, and 21 bases separated the two germline ends. From germline, CDR1 is MDHEN and CDR2 SYDVKM. The CDR3 sequence is 16 residues long. CDR3 protein: CASSPDRTGFWQPQHF. The CDR3 DNA sequence: TGTGCCAGCAGTCCTGACCGAACAGGGTTTTGGCAGCCCCAGCATTTT.

This chain joins TRBV19 and TRBJ2-5; 7 bases map to TRBD2. This CDR3 is built from 14 residues. Trimming took 6 bases from V and 2 from J; bases not matched to a gene: 6. Germline V gene data show CDR1 as LNHDA and CDR2 as SQIVND (reference sequence). The CDR3 spells CASRDGDYQETQYF. The CDR3 coding sequence is TGTGCCAGTAGAGATGGGGACTATCAAGAGACCCAGTACTTC. The whole variable domain, remainder taken from reference TRBV19 and TRBJ2-5, is DGGITQSPKYLFRKEGQNVTLSCEQNLNHDAMYWYRQDPGQGLRLIYYSQIVNDFQKGDIAEGYSVSREKKESFPLTVTSAQKNPTAFYLCASRDGDYQETQYFGPGTRLLVL.

This clonotype was counted a few times. The rearrangement links TRBV6-6 to TRBJ1-5; 8 nucleotides line up with TRBD1. J was trimmed by 1 base and V by 6 bases; bases with no gene match: 5. The germline V gene has CDR1 MNHNY and CDR2 SVGAGI (reference sequence). CDR3 length equals 15 residues. CDR3 protein: CASSQDRASNQPQHF. The CDR3 coding sequence is TGTGCCAGCAGCCAGGACAGGGCGAGCAATCAGCCCCAGCATTTT.

The sample holds many counts of this clonotype. The genes are TRBV7-2 and TRBJ2-4; 7 nucleotides agree with TRBD2. Trimming took 5 bases from V and 0 from J; bases not matched to a gene: 7. In germline, CDR1 is SGHTA, CDR2 FQGNSA. The CDR3 totals 16 residues. CDR3 sequence reads: CASSISGIIAKNIQYF. In DNA form, the CDR3 reads TGTGCCAGCAGCATAAGCGGGATAATAGCCAAAAACATTCAGTACTTC.